Listed here are 24 T cell receptor beta chains from one sample, sequenced in a study of Graves' ophthalmopathy and Graves' hyperthyroidism. Investigators amplified TCR beta CDR3 regions from RNA transcripts. RT-PCR was first run with HTBI primers, then multiplex PCR in a second round. MiXCR, applied by TCRdb to the multiplex PCR reads, yields one record per CDR3 protein. The table records approximately 45,000 distinct CDR3 sequences, around 45% of them present only once. Sequences were obtained from peripheral blood. All receptors derive from an adult man with Graves' ophthalmopathy.

This clonotype has at least ten counts. The V and J genes are TRBV9 and TRBJ2-7, with 9 bases lining up with TRBD1. The V segment lost 0 bases and the J segment 5 bases; nucleotides outside the gene matches: 3. Germline values: CDR1 SGDLS, CDR2 YYNGEE. This CDR3 is 14 amino acids long. CDR3 region: CASSVGTGVHEQYF. CDR3 nucleotides: TGTGCCAGCAGCGTAGGGACAGGGGTTCACGAGCAGTACTTC.

Worth noting for this clonotype: One junction end disagrees with the germline gene, perhaps due to a read error. CDR3 sequence: CASGEEGDSREAFF. CDR3 DNA sequence: TGTGCCAGCGGTGAGGAGGGGGACAGCCGGGAAGCTTTCTTT. The rearrangement uses TRBV6-1 and TRBJ1-1; 7 bases line up with TRBD1. CDR1 and CDR2 (germline): MNHNS, SASEGT. The CDR3 runs 14 residues.

This clonotype was picked up a small number of times. This chain connects TRBV9 to TRBJ2-7, with D unresolved. This CDR3 contains 14 residues. Trimming left V 3 bases short and J 2 bases short, with 12 bases between. Germline assignment: CDR1 SGDLS and CDR2 YYNGEE. The CDR3, as DNA: TGTGCCAGCAGCGCTGGTGGACCCGCCTACGAGCAGTACTTC. Residues: CASSAGGPAYEQYF.

Remarks on this clonotype: A read error may account for a junction end that differs from germline. This chain links TRBV7-9 with TRBJ1-4, with TRBD1 matching 7 bases. The CDR3 is 15 residues long. Germline loops: CDR1 SEHNR, CDR2 FQNEAQ (reference sequence). The CDR3: CASSPQGGTNEKLFF. Written as DNA, the CDR3 is TGTGCCAGCAGCCCCCAGGGGGGCACTAATGAAAAGCTGTTTTTT. The variable domain in full, completed from reference TRBV7-9 and TRBJ1-4, reads DTGVSQNPRHKITKRGQNVTFRCDPISEHNRLYWYRQTLGQGPEFLTYFQNEAQLEKSRLLSDRFSAERPKGSFSTLEIQRTEQGDSAMYLCASSPQGGTNEKLFFGSGTQLSVL.

Ten or more counts support this clonotype. This chain joins TRBV19 and TRBJ2-1, with 12 bases identical to TRBD2. Germline V gene data show CDR1 as LNHDA and CDR2 as SQIVND (reference sequence). V was pared by 7 bases and J by 6 bases, with 7 bases of the junction left unmatched. This CDR3 contains 15 residues. The CDR3, as DNA: TGTGCCAGTACCATTACTAGCGGGGGGACCAATGAGCAGTTCTTC. It is translated as CASTITSGGTNEQFF.

The chain is built from TRBV20-1 and TRBJ1-2; a weak D match, TRBD1 (6 bases). CDR1 and CDR2 (germline): DFQATT, SNEGSKA (reference sequence). CDR3 length equals 15 residues. With 2 bases removed from V and 0 bases from J, the gap between germline ends came to 13 bases. The CDR3 bases are TGCAGTGCTAGATGGGGGGGCGGAGCTAACTATGGCTACACCTTC. It codes for CSARWGGGANYGYTF.

Regarding this clonotype: An end of the junction differs from the germline gene, which may be a read error. V gene TRBV7-9 combines with J gene TRBJ2-2; D perhaps matches TRBD2 (5 bases). CDR1 is SEHNR and CDR2 is FQNEAQ in the germline V gene (reference sequence). The CDR3 is 17 residues long. CDR3 nucleotide sequence: TGTGCTAGCAGCTTACATGGTCAGGAGGCTAACACCGGGGAGCTGTTTTTT. Protein: CASSLHGQEANTGELFF.

A few counts support this clonotype. The V and J genes are TRBV9 and TRBJ2-1, with 7 bases matching TRBD2. Trimming removed 0 bases from V and 3 bases from J; junction bases left unmatched: 3. Germline CDR1 is SGDLS and CDR2 is YYNGEE. The CDR3 covers 15 residues. The CDR3 loop reads CASSVGASGYNEQFF. As DNA, the CDR3 is TGTGCCAGCAGCGTAGGGGCTAGCGGCTACAATGAGCAGTTCTTC.

This chain joins TRBV19 and TRBJ2-3, with 9 bases that match TRBD1. The CDR3 covers 17 residues. The V and J ends lost 5 bases and 0 bases, in that order; junction bases with no gene match: 9. Germline CDR1 is LNHDA and CDR2 is SQIVND (reference sequence). DNA of the CDR3: TGTGCCAGTAGTGTGGACAGGGGACGCCTAAGCACAGATACGCAGTATTTT. This codes for CASSVDRGRLSTDTQYF.

This clonotype was observed at least ten times. V usage is TRBV12-3 or TRBV12-4 and J usage is TRBJ2-7, with D possibly being TRBD1 or TRBD2 (6 bases each). This CDR3 has 14 residues. V was clipped by 5 bases and J by 1 base, with 12 bases between them. The CDR3 DNA follows: TGTGCCAGCAGTAGGGGGGCGCGGTCCTACGAGCAGTACTTC. This translates into CASSRGARSYEQYF.

This clonotype was found many times. The chain links TRBV2 to TRBJ2-5; unclear D gene. This CDR3 spans 13 amino acids. V lost 4 bases, J lost 2 bases, and 8 bases lay in between. Germline V gives CDR1 SNHLY, CDR2 FYNNEI. CDR3 residues: CASSVSVQETQYF. The CDR3 bases are TGTGCCAGCAGTGTTTCTGTACAAGAGACCCAGTACTTC.

Ten or more counts support this clonotype. V usage is TRBV3-1 and J usage is TRBJ2-3, with D maybe TRBD2 (5 bases). The CDR3 is made up of 14 amino acids. The germline V and J ends were trimmed by 6 bases and 1 base, with 11 bases remaining between them. Per germline, CDR1 LGHDT and CDR2 YNNKEL (reference sequence). The CDR3, as DNA: TGTGCCAGCAGGGAGGATGGGGGCACAGATACGCAGTATTTT. Protein: CASREDGGTDTQYF.

V and J are TRBV5-1 and TRBJ2-2; D remains unclear. The CDR3 totals 14 residues. Germline loops: CDR1 SGHRS, CDR2 YFSETQ. V shed 2 bases and J shed 4 bases, with 9 bases lying between them. CDR3 DNA sequence: TGCGCCAGCAGCTTAAAGGAGCGCACCGGGGAGCTGTTTTTT. It codes for CASSLKERTGELFF.

This clonotype was seen repeatedly, ten times or more. This chain connects TRBV7-6 to TRBJ2-2; 11 bases map to TRBD1. J gave up 3 bases and V 6 bases, and 6 bases lay outside the gene matches. The length of the CDR3 is 16 residues. The germline gives CDR1 SGHVS, CDR2 FNYEAQ. CDR3 coding DNA: TGTGCCAGCAGTACGCGGGACAGGGGGTACACCGGGGAGCTGTTTTTT. Amino acids: CASSTRDRGYTGELFF.

As DNA, the CDR3 is TGCAGCGTCATCGGGACGGCAAACACCGGGGAGCTGTTTTTT. This gives the protein CSVIGTANTGELFF. This sequence joins TRBV29-1 and TRBJ2-2; D might be TRBD1 or TRBD2, each matching 5 bases. V lost 6 bases and J lost 2, with 13 bases in between. The CDR3 is made up of 14 amino acids. The germline gives CDR1 SQVTM, CDR2 ANQGSEA.

This clonotype appeared many times. The chain recombines TRBV12-3 or TRBV12-4 with TRBJ2-7; 9 positions match TRBD2. The CDR3 contains 18 residues. V was clipped by 3 bases and J by 0 bases; unmatched bases: 12. As DNA, the CDR3 is TGTGCCAGCAGTTTTCGTGGACTAGCGCCAATAGCCTCCTACGAGCAGTACTTC. Translation gives CASSFRGLAPIASYEQYF.

This clonotype was recorded many times. The chain carries TRBV9 and TRBJ2-1; TRBD2 matches 9 bases. Losses at the gene ends were 6 bases for V and 5 bases for J; bases not matched to a gene: 6. This CDR3 has 14 amino acids. From germline, CDR1 is SGDLS and CDR2 YYNGEE. Here the CDR3 reads CASNAGTSNNEQFF. As DNA, the CDR3 is TGTGCCAGCAACGCCGGGACTAGCAACAATGAGCAGTTCTTC.

In regard to this clonotype: Compared with germline, one end of the junction differs, possibly owing to a read error. The rearrangement uses TRBV9 and TRBJ2-1; 7 positions agree with TRBD2. Germline V gene sequence: CDR1 SGDLS, CDR2 YYNGEE. The CDR3 length is 13 residues. In nucleotides, the CDR3 is TGTGCCAGCAGGGGGAGTACCGGGGAGGGGCTAATCTTC. This translates into CASRGSTGEGLIF. Together with reference TRBV9 and TRBJ2-1, the CDR3 gives the full variable domain: DSGVTQTPKHLITATGQRVTLRCSPRSGDLSVYWYQQSLDQGLQFLIQYYNGEERAKGNILERFSAQQFPDLHSELNLSSLELGDSALYFCASRGSTGEGLIFGPGTRLTVL.

V and J are TRBV9 and TRBJ2-5; no reliable D call. CDR3 size: 9 residues. The germline V gene encodes CDR1 SGDLS and CDR2 YYNGEE. The V and J ends lost 5 bases and 8 bases respectively, with 4 bases between them. The CDR3 reads CASRDTQYF. The CDR3 bases are TGTGCCAGCAGAGATACCCAGTACTTC.

V gene TRBV20-1 combines with J gene TRBJ1-4; no clear D. V was cut by 0 bases and J by 0 bases, with 5 bases left in between. This CDR3 is 14 amino acids long. Germline V gives CDR1 DFQATT, CDR2 SNEGSKA (reference sequence). The DNA of the CDR3 is TGCAGTGCTAGAGAGAGTGCAACTAATGAAAAACTGTTTTTT. This gives the protein CSARESATNEKLFF.

V and J are TRBV5-6 and TRBJ1-2; a weak D match, TRBD1 (5 bases). In germline, CDR1 is SGHDT, CDR2 YYEEEE. There are 15 residues in the CDR3. V was trimmed by 0 bases and J by 2 bases, leaving 11 bases between them. CDR3 DNA sequence: TGTGCCAGCAGCTTGGAGTCGCGGGGGAACTATGGCTACACCTTC. It yields the protein CASSLESRGNYGYTF.

The chain combines TRBV20-1 with TRBJ1-1; TRBD1 aligns across 7 bases. This CDR3 contains 13 residues. V gave up 4 bases and J gave up 8 bases; unmatched junction bases: 10. The V gene's germline CDR1 is DFQATT and CDR2 SNEGSKA (reference sequence). CDR3 loop: CSATRGGDREAFF. The CDR3 DNA sequence: TGCAGTGCTACACGGGGAGGGGACAGAGAAGCTTTCTTT.

This clonotype was recorded many times. The chain links TRBV19 to TRBJ1-3; D gene ambiguous. Trimming stripped 5 bases from V and 4 bases from J, with 18 bases between. The CDR3 totals 16 residues. Germline CDR1 reads LNHDA; CDR2 reads SQIVND (reference sequence). In DNA, the CDR3 is TGTGCCAGTAGTCTACCTACTCCGGGAAACGGAAACACCATATATTTT. This translates into CASSLPTPGNGNTIYF.

The rearrangement uses TRBV19 and TRBJ1-2; the match to TRBD1 covers 9 bases. In germline, CDR1 is LNHDA, CDR2 SQIVND (reference sequence). The CDR3 consists of 15 residues. Trimming took 0 bases from V and 6 from J; bases not matched to a gene: 5. The DNA of the CDR3 is TGTGCCAGTAGTATAGATTACAGGGGGCTGGATGGCTACACCTTC. Translated: CASSIDYRGLDGYTF. The entire variable domain, with the rest obtained from reference TRBV19 and TRBJ1-2, is as follows: DGGITQSPKYLFRKEGQNVTLSCEQNLNHDAMYWYRQDPGQGLRLIYYSQIVNDFQKGDIAEGYSVSREKKESFPLTVTSAQKNPTAFYLCASSIDYRGLDGYTFGSGTRLTVV.